Below, 19 T cell receptor beta chains from the same sample are listed, as sequenced in a study of T cell responses to AZD1222 COVID-19 vaccine. Clones were sequenced by immunoSEQ multiplex PCR, and TCRdb holds only the in-frame ones, with some missing. Seen here are approximately 94,000 clones, approximately 90% observed once, and the top ten hold 15%. This specimen was peripheral blood, taken on day 0 of AZD1222 vaccination. These receptors were obtained from an adult in good health.

The chain links TRBV5-4 to TRBJ1-2; tentative D call: TRBD1 (5 bases). Trimming shortened V by 6 bases and J by 4 bases, and 16 bases separated the two germline ends. The length of the CDR3 is 14 residues. Germline loops: CDR1 SGHNT, CDR2 YYREEE (reference sequence). As DNA, the CDR3 is TGTGCCAGCACAATCAGGGTCGGTTCCTATGGCTACACCTTC. Its translation is CASTIRVGSYGYTF.

Here the CDR3 DNA reads TGTGCCAGCAGCGATTCTGGGTCCTTCGTCGCTTTCTTT. Amino acids: CASSDSGSFVAFF. The J gene is TRBJ1-1, the V gene TRBV28, with unresolved D. The CDR3 is made up of 13 amino acids. Per germline, CDR1 MDHEN and CDR2 SYDVKM. Trimming removed 6 bases from V and 11 bases from J, with 19 bases in between.

This chain links TRBV9 with TRBJ2-2; possibly TRBD1 for D (6 bases). The V and J ends lost 4 bases and 2 bases respectively, with 9 bases between them. This CDR3 spans 14 amino acids. The germline CDR1 and CDR2 sequences are SGDLS and YYNGEE. CDR3 residues: CASSSGTNTGELFF. DNA for the CDR3: TGTGCCAGCAGCTCCGGGACAAACACCGGGGAGCTGTTTTTT.

The chain joins TRBV3-1 (or the pseudogene TRBV3-2) to TRBJ1-5, with 9 positions matching TRBD1. Germline assignment: CDR1 LGHDT and CDR2 YNNKEL (reference sequence). The CDR3 consists of 15 residues. With 1 base clipped from V and 7 bases from J, the junction kept 5 bases outside the gene matches. The CDR3 spells CASSQGGQGLQPQHF. The CDR3 DNA sequence: TGTGCCAGCAGCCAAGGGGGACAGGGACTACAGCCCCAGCATTTT.

The V and J genes are TRBV12-5 and TRBJ2-7; D uncertain. CDR3 size: 11 residues. V was trimmed by 3 bases and J by 6 bases, leaving 6 bases between them. Germline CDR1 reads LGHNT; CDR2 reads FRNRAP. The CDR3 spells CASGFTFEQYF. In nucleotides, the CDR3 is TGTGCTAGTGGTTTCACCTTCGAGCAGTACTTC.

The chain combines TRBV18 with TRBJ1-2; 8 bases are a match to TRBD1. V lost 6 bases to trimming and J lost 3 bases; unmatched junction nucleotides: 3. Germline CDR1 and CDR2: KGHSH and LQKENI. The CDR3 is 13 amino acids. The CDR3 nucleotides read TGTGCCAGCTCTCAGACAGGGGACTATGGCTACACCTTC. Amino acid sequence: CASSQTGDYGYTF.

The rearrangement uses TRBV11-2 and TRBJ2-2, with D unclear. V lost 1 base to trimming and J lost 5 bases, with 17 bases between them. The germline V gene encodes CDR1 SGHAT and CDR2 FQNNGV. CDR3 size: 17 residues. CDR3 residues: CASSLALGQQITGELFF. The CDR3 coding sequence is TGTGCCAGCAGCTTAGCTTTGGGCCAGCAGATTACCGGGGAGCTGTTTTTT.

The rearrangement uses TRBV2 and TRBJ1-1; D is perhaps TRBD1 (6 bases). The CDR3 spans 14 residues. Germline V gene data show CDR1 as SNHLY and CDR2 as FYNNEI. Trimming removed 8 bases at V and 10 bases at J, with 23 bases between. Here the CDR3 DNA reads TGTGCCAGCGATAAGGACAGACTTGGTTCGCGAGCTTTCTTT. Protein sequence: CASDKDRLGSRAFF. The complete variable domain, with remaining parts taken from reference TRBV2 and TRBJ1-1, reads EPEVTQTPSHQVTQMGQEVILRCVPISNHLYFYWYRQILGQKVEFLVSFYNNEISEKSEIFDDQFSVERPDGSNFTLKIRSTKLEDSAMYFCASDKDRLGSRAFFGQGTRLTVV.

This chain joins TRBV6-8 and TRBJ2-3, with D possibly TRBD2 on 7 matching bases. V gave up 9 bases and J gave up 4 bases, with 20 bases separating them. The CDR3 runs to 15 residues. Germline loops: CDR1 MNHGY, CDR2 SAAAGT. The CDR3 region is CASPSGTSSSDTQYF. The CDR3 coding sequence is TGTGCCAGTCCAAGCGGGACATCGTCGTCAGATACGCAGTATTTT.

J is TRBJ2-5 and V is TRBV7-3; 8 positions agree with TRBD1. V dropped 4 bases and J dropped 5; count of bases not matched to a gene: 9. This CDR3 has 15 amino acids. Germline V CDR1 and CDR2: SGHTA, FQGTGA. This CDR3 is CASSSTGGKRETQYF. CDR3 in DNA: TGTGCCAGCAGCTCAACAGGGGGGAAAAGGGAGACCCAGTACTTC.

The chain links TRBV9 to TRBJ2-1; D is ambiguous. Germline-derived CDR1 and CDR2 are SGDLS and YYNGEE. V was cut by 0 bases and J by 0 bases, with 4 bases left in between. This CDR3 is built from 14 residues. The CDR3 DNA reads TGTGCCAGCAGCGTAGTAAGCTCCTACAATGAGCAGTTCTTC. It encodes CASSVVSSYNEQFF.

CDR3 nucleotides: TGTGCCAGCAGCTTAGCGGGCCAGACTGAAGCTTTCTTT. It translates to CASSLAGQTEAFF. This chain links TRBV7-6 with TRBJ1-1; D uncertain. Between the trimmed V and J ends, which lost 0 bases and 5 bases, there was a span of 7 bases. There are 13 residues in the CDR3. Germline V lookup: CDR1 SGHVS, CDR2 FNYEAQ.

V gene TRBV7-9 combines with J gene TRBJ1-1; TRBD1 is a possible D gene (5 bases). Trimming cost V 2 bases and J 5 bases, with 15 bases left between them. CDR1 and CDR2 (germline): SEHNR, FQNEAQ (reference sequence). The CDR3 is 15 residues long. CDR3 nucleotides: TGTGCCAGCAGCTTACAGGGCATTGGAGGAACTGAAGCTTTCTTT. Protein product: CASSLQGIGGTEAFF.

The chain carries TRBV13 and TRBJ1-1, with 9 bases that match TRBD1. The CDR3 has 13 residues. CDR1 is PRHDT and CDR2 is FYEKMQ in the germline V gene (reference sequence). With 6 bases clipped from V and 10 bases from J, the junction kept 9 bases outside the gene matches. The CDR3 nucleotides are TGTGCCAGCAGGTCGGGGACAGGGAGGGGAGCTTTCTTT. It codes for CASRSGTGRGAFF. The full variable domain, with the rest looked up from reference TRBV13 and TRBJ1-1, is AAGVIQSPRHLIKEKRETATLKCYPIPRHDTVYWYQQGPGQDPQFLISFYEKMQSDKGSIPDRFSAQQFSDYHSELNMSSLELGDSALYFCASRSGTGRGAFFGQGTRLTVV.

J is TRBJ1-5 and V is TRBV2; 11 nucleotides agree with TRBD1. This CDR3 is 13 amino acids long. V trimming: 6 bases; J trimming: 6 bases; junction bases outside the gene matches: 1. Germline V lookup: CDR1 SNHLY, CDR2 FYNNEI. Here the CDR3 reads CASRGQGVQPQHF. The DNA for the CDR3 is TGTGCCAGCAGGGGACAGGGGGTTCAGCCCCAGCATTTT.

J is TRBJ1-1 and V is TRBV6-2 or TRBV6-3; D unresolved. The CDR3 sequence is 13 residues long. From germline, CDR1 is MNHEY and CDR2 SVGEGT. V shed 6 bases and J shed 3 bases, with 11 bases lying between them. The CDR3 is CASSPGLDTEAFF. As DNA, the CDR3 is TGTGCCAGCAGCCCCGGCCTGGACACTGAAGCTTTCTTT.

The V call is TRBV10-3, the J call TRBJ2-6; D is undetermined. Germline assignment: CDR1 ENHRY and CDR2 SYGVKD. V was shortened by 11 bases and J by 1 base, with 12 bases between the two germline ends. The CDR3 runs 14 residues. CDR3 coding DNA: TGTGCCGTGAATAGGGAATCTGGGGCCAACGTCCTGACTTTC. This gives the protein CAVNRESGANVLTF.

The chain links TRBV19 to TRBJ2-7, with D maybe TRBD2 (6 bases). The CDR3 consists of 14 residues. Trimming removed 4 bases from V and 1 base from J, with 11 bases in between. Germline CDR1 and CDR2: LNHDA and SQIVND (reference sequence). As DNA, the CDR3 is TGTGCCAGTAGTAGGAGGGACGGATCCTACGAGCAGTACTTC. Amino acid sequence: CASSRRDGSYEQYF. The whole variable domain, remainder taken from reference TRBV19 and TRBJ2-7, is DGGITQSPKYLFRKEGQNVTLSCEQNLNHDAMYWYRQDPGQGLRLIYYSQIVNDFQKGDIAEGYSVSREKKESFPLTVTSAQKNPTAFYLCASSRRDGSYEQYFGPGTRLTVT.

This chain joins TRBV7-2 and TRBJ1-3, with D unclear. Deletions cut 2 bases from V and 0 bases from J, with 11 bases between. This CDR3 comprises 16 residues. Germline loops: CDR1 SGHTA, CDR2 FQGNSA. CDR3 sequence (DNA): TGTGCCAGCAGCTTACAATGGGATTACTCTGGAAACACCATATATTTT. It yields the protein CASSLQWDYSGNTIYF.